Below are 27 T cell receptor beta chains sequenced from a single sample in a study of shared T cell receptors in the human thymus. TCRdb's table, derived via immunoSEQ multiplex PCR, lists solely in-frame clones and lacks some. The sample lists 55,000 to 75,000 clones; nearly 95% were seen once. Sequences were obtained from thymocytes. The receptors here all came from a human donor.

This chain connects TRBV28 to TRBJ2-5, with D perhaps matching TRBD1 or TRBD2 (5 bases each). The CDR3 is made up of 14 amino acids. Germline V gene data show CDR1 as MDHEN and CDR2 as SYDVKM. The ends were cut back, 6 bases at V and 3 bases at J, with 14 bases in the middle. The CDR3 is CASRGDRAKETQYF. The CDR3 DNA is TGTGCCAGCAGGGGGGACCGTGCAAAAGAGACCCAGTACTTC.

This chain links TRBV6-1 with TRBJ1-2; 7 bases fit TRBD1. Germline trimming cut 3 bases from V and 6 bases from J; bases unmatched to any gene: 13. Germline CDR1 and CDR2: MNHNS and SASEGT. The CDR3 contains 16 residues. CDR3 DNA sequence: TGTGCCAGCAGTGACGCTAAACAGGGGAAGGTACATGGCTACACCTTC. Protein: CASSDAKQGKVHGYTF.

The V call is TRBV4-2, the J call TRBJ2-4, with 7 bases that match TRBD1. Trimming at V came to 2 bases and at J to 0 bases, leaving 10 bases not matched to a gene. Germline CDR1 reads LGHNA; CDR2 reads YNFKEQ. The CDR3 extends over 18 amino acids. CDR3 protein: CASSQRLGQNLAKNIQYF. The CDR3 DNA is TGTGCCAGCAGCCAAAGATTGGGACAGAACTTAGCCAAAAACATTCAGTACTTC.

This rearrangement joins TRBV6-5 to TRBJ1-3, with unresolved D. This CDR3 comprises 11 residues. The germline V gene encodes CDR1 MNHEY and CDR2 SVGAGI. The V and J ends lost 7 bases and 8 bases respectively, with 9 bases between them. The chain's CDR3 is CASTFGDTIYF. CDR3 DNA: TGTGCCAGCACTTTCGGAGACACCATATATTTT.

DNA for the CDR3: TGTGCCAGTACAGCCGTCCTTAACACTGAAGCTTTCTTT. Encoded protein: CASTAVLNTEAFF. The chain combines TRBV6-1 with TRBJ1-1; D ambiguous. Between the trimmed V and J ends, which lost 9 bases and 2 bases, there was a span of 13 bases. The germline V gene encodes CDR1 MNHNS and CDR2 SASEGT. The CDR3 runs 13 residues.

The chain links TRBV7-2 to TRBJ2-3; D unclear. The germline V gene has CDR1 SGHTA and CDR2 FQGNSA. Trimming stripped 5 bases from V and 2 bases from J, with 20 bases between. This CDR3 has 17 amino acids. The CDR3 protein is CASSQPPSEAFTDTQYF. DNA of the CDR3: TGTGCCAGCAGCCAACCCCCCAGCGAGGCTTTCACAGATACGCAGTATTTT.

This clone was picked up one time. This rearrangement joins TRBV25-1 to TRBJ1-1, with D uncertain. CDR3 length: 15 amino acids. Trimming removed 5 bases at V and 4 bases at J, with 17 bases between. CDR1 MGHDK and CDR2 SYGVNS come from the germline V gene. The CDR3 is CASSLVLRVSTEAFF. As DNA, the CDR3 is TGTGCCAGCAGTCTTGTTCTTAGGGTCAGCACTGAAGCTTTCTTT. Variable domain in full (rest from reference TRBV25-1 and TRBJ1-1): EADIYQTPRYLVIGTGKKITLECSQTMGHDKMYWYQQDPGMELHLIHYSYGVNSTEKGDLSSESTVSRIRTEHFPLTLESARPSHTSQYLCASSLVLRVSTEAFFGQGTRLTVV.

This clone was observed a single time. The rearrangement joins TRBV25-1 to TRBJ1-1, with 9 bases lining up with TRBD1. The CDR3 is 17 amino acids. Germline CDR1 MGHDK, CDR2 SYGVNS. Trimming removed 1 base from V and 4 bases from J; junction bases left unmatched: 10. CDR3 DNA sequence: TGTGCCAGCAGTGAATCCGGTTCAACAGGGGGCATCACTGAAGCTTTCTTT. As protein: CASSESGSTGGITEAFF.

The V and J genes are TRBV4-1 and TRBJ1-3; D call uncertain. V lost 1 base to trimming and J lost 4 bases, with 8 bases between them. Germline V gene lookup returns CDR1 MGHRA and CDR2 YSYEKL. The length of the CDR3 is 14 residues. Here the CDR3 reads CASSQAGTGNTIYF. The CDR3 nucleotides read TGCGCCAGCAGCCAAGCGGGAACAGGAAACACCATATATTTT.

The genes are TRBV18 and TRBJ1-4; D is possibly TRBD1 (5 bases). Trimming took off 4 bases at V and 8 bases at J, with 20 bases between the two ends. The CDR3 loop spans 16 amino acids. CDR1 KGHSH and CDR2 LQKENI come from the germline V gene. This CDR3 reads CASSRGSRLWGEKLFF. The DNA of the CDR3 is TGTGCCAGCTCACGGGGGTCCCGCCTATGGGGGGAAAAACTGTTTTTT.

V and J are TRBV4-1 and TRBJ1-4; D not certain. Trimming shortened V by 2 bases and J by 4 bases, and 14 bases separated the two germline ends. The CDR3 is made up of 16 amino acids. The germline gives CDR1 MGHRA, CDR2 YSYEKL. CDR3 DNA: TGCGCCAGCAGCCAATTGAAGTACAGCCTTAATGAAAAACTGTTTTTT. Protein product: CASSQLKYSLNEKLFF.

This sequence joins TRBV5-1 and TRBJ1-4, with 7 nucleotides matching TRBD1. This CDR3 region has 15 residues. Trimming took 3 bases from V and 5 from J; bases not matched to a gene: 7. Germline V lookup: CDR1 SGHRS, CDR2 YFSETQ. In DNA form, the CDR3 reads TGCGCCAGCAGCTACCGGGACAGAAGAAATGAAAAACTGTTTTTT. This encodes CASSYRDRRNEKLFF.

The chain has TRBV14 and TRBJ2-1; a weak D match, TRBD2 (6 bases). Germline CDR1 and CDR2: SGHDN and FVKESK. The CDR3 is made up of 16 amino acids. The germline V and J ends were trimmed by 6 bases and 4 bases, with 19 bases remaining between them. In DNA, the CDR3 is TGTGCCAGCAGTTTCTCGCGGGATCCTATATACAATGAGCAGTTCTTC. Translation: CASSFSRDPIYNEQFF.

The CDR3 nucleotides are TGTGCCAGCAGCCCGGGACACCTATACAATGAGCAGTTCTTC. Protein: CASSPGHLYNEQFF. This chain links TRBV7-9 with TRBJ2-1; D is perhaps TRBD1 (6 bases). In germline, CDR1 is SEHNR, CDR2 FQNEAQ (reference sequence). CDR3 length: 14 residues. Trimming shortened V by 5 bases and J by 4 bases, and 12 bases separated the two germline ends.

This clone was seen just once. This chain connects TRBV7-3 to TRBJ2-1; 10 bases map to TRBD2. This CDR3 contains 22 residues. V lost 0 bases to trimming and J lost 0 bases; unmatched junction nucleotides: 17. Germline assignment: CDR1 SGHTA and CDR2 FQGTGA. The CDR3 here is CASSLTAPAGGQSPSSYNEQFF. In DNA, the CDR3 is TGTGCCAGCAGCTTAACGGCGCCAGCGGGGGGGCAGTCCCCGAGCTCCTACAATGAGCAGTTCTTC.

This chain uses TRBV15 with TRBJ2-7, with 11 bases fitting TRBD2. The CDR3 consists of 17 residues. The trim removed 3 bases at V and 7 bases at J, leaving 14 bases unmatched. Germline values: CDR1 LNHNV, CDR2 YYDKDF (reference sequence). Here the CDR3 DNA reads TGTGCCACCAGCAGTCCCAAGACTAGCGGGGACCTTGGAGAGCAGTACTTC. Amino acids: CATSSPKTSGDLGEQYF.

This clone occurred once. This chain joins TRBV27 and TRBJ2-3, with TRBD2 identical over 10 bases. V was pared by 4 bases and J by 3 bases, with 10 bases of the junction left unmatched. The CDR3 consists of 17 residues. Looked up from germline, CDR1 is MNHEY and CDR2 is SMNVEV (reference sequence). CDR3 bases: TGTGCCAGCAGTTCCCCAAGTCTAGCGGGGGTAACAGATACGCAGTATTTT. Translated, it gives CASSSPSLAGVTDTQYF.

The chain carries TRBV7-9 and TRBJ1-1; D not resolved. The CDR3 covers 16 residues. Trimming shortened V by 7 bases and J by 3 bases, and 21 bases separated the two germline ends. Germline V gives CDR1 SEHNR, CDR2 FQNEAQ (reference sequence). The CDR3 protein is CASKFRGRWRDTEAFF. The CDR3 DNA reads TGTGCCAGCAAATTTCGGGGAAGGTGGAGGGACACTGAAGCTTTCTTT.

The genes are TRBV11-2 and TRBJ2-3, with 8 bases fitting TRBD1. Germline CDR1 SGHAT, CDR2 FQNNGV. CDR3 length: 18 amino acids. The ends lost 6 bases at V and 3 bases at J; junction bases unmatched: 17. The CDR3 DNA is TGTGCCAGCAGAAAAGACTTCTCACAGGGGGTTGGTACAGATACGCAGTATTTT. Its translation is CASRKDFSQGVGTDTQYF.

The rearrangement links TRBV7-2 to TRBJ2-5; 15 bases agree with TRBD2. The junction had 7 bases not matched to a gene; V was cut back by 5 bases and J by 0 bases. The CDR3 length is 18 residues. Germline V gene sequence: CDR1 SGHTA, CDR2 FQGNSA. The CDR3 sequence: CASSARTSGGEDQETQYF. The CDR3 DNA follows: TGTGCCAGCAGCGCCCGGACTAGCGGGGGGGAAGACCAAGAGACCCAGTACTTC.

The chain joins TRBV5-6 to TRBJ2-1; 7 nucleotides agree with TRBD2. Looked up from germline, CDR1 is SGHDT and CDR2 is YYEEEE. V shed 5 bases and J 1 base; nucleotides not matched to a gene: 12. The CDR3 is made up of 17 amino acids. The CDR3 DNA reads TGTGCCAGCAGGGGAAGGGGAGGGTACGAGTCCTACAATGAGCAGTTCTTC. This encodes CASRGRGGYESYNEQFF.

The V and J genes are TRBV7-3 and TRBJ2-5, with unresolved D. Trimming removed 0 bases at V and 2 bases at J, with 4 bases between. The CDR3 runs to 13 residues. CDR1 and CDR2 from the germline V gene are SGHTA and FQGTGA. As DNA, the CDR3 is TGTGCCAGCAGCTTAACGGTACAAGAGACCCAGTACTTC. This translates into CASSLTVQETQYF.

This clone has only a few counts. The chain joins TRBV2 to TRBJ1-6; a weak D match, TRBD1 (5 bases). V was cut by 5 bases and J by 8 bases, with 19 bases left in between. This CDR3 contains 16 residues. Per the germline V gene, CDR1 is SNHLY and CDR2 is FYNNEI. The CDR3 is CASSLTGAREYSPLHF. The DNA for the CDR3 is TGTGCCAGCAGTTTAACGGGAGCCAGGGAGTATTCACCCCTCCACTTT.

CDR3 sequence (DNA): TGCGCCAGCAGCCAGGTGGACCTCGGGACCGGGGAGCTGTTTTTT. Amino acids: CASSQVDLGTGELFF. The chain couples TRBV4-1 to TRBJ2-2; unclear D gene. With 3 bases removed from V and 5 bases from J, the gap between germline ends came to 13 bases. The CDR3 runs 15 residues. CDR1 MGHRA and CDR2 YSYEKL come from the germline V gene.

This clone appeared a few times. V gene TRBV7-9 combines with J gene TRBJ1-2; no firm D call. V lost 1 base and J lost 12, with 12 bases in between. Germline loops: CDR1 SEHNR, CDR2 FQNEAQ (reference sequence). CDR3 length: 12 amino acids. In DNA, the CDR3 is TGTGCCAGCAGCTTAGTCCTGGGGTCGCACACCTTC. It yields the protein CASSLVLGSHTF. Combining the CDR3 with reference TRBV7-9 and TRBJ1-2 gives the whole variable domain DTGVSQNPRHKITKRGQNVTFRCDPISEHNRLYWYRQTLGQGPEFLTYFQNEAQLEKSRLLSDRFSAERPKGSFSTLEIQRTEQGDSAMYLCASSLVLGSHTFGSGTRLTVV.

The V call is TRBV4-2, the J call TRBJ1-5; weak D call: TRBD1 (5 bases). Trimming pared 4 bases from V and 2 bases from J, leaving 12 bases between. This CDR3 is built from 15 residues. Germline loops: CDR1 LGHNA, CDR2 YNFKEQ. Written as DNA, the CDR3 is TGTGCCAGCAGCCCAGGGCATCCTCGCAATCAGCCCCAGCATTTT. Translation: CASSPGHPRNQPQHF.

V is TRBV28 and J is TRBJ1-2; 9 nucleotides agree with TRBD1. Germline V CDR1 and CDR2: MDHEN, SYDVKM. Germline trimming cut 6 bases from V and 6 bases from J; bases unmatched to any gene: 17. The CDR3 consists of 17 residues. CDR3 coding DNA: TGTGCCAGCAGGCGCCGCACGGACAGGGGAAGAATCGATGGCTACACCTTC. Translating gives CASRRRTDRGRIDGYTF.